This T cell receptor beta chain was sequenced during a study of vaccination and CD4 T cells after COVID-19. Background on the study: The cells were exposed to overlapping spike peptides originating from SARS-CoV-2, HCoV-NL63, HCoV-OC43 and HCoV-229E for stimulation.

Only a few counts were recorded for this clonotype. The antigen is not known. The treatment was: approximately nine-day PBMC culture with coronavirus spike peptide pools or control peptides (ViraFEST assay). Dates of PCR positivity, March to December 2020, preceded the US Alpha, Beta and Delta variants. Cultured CD4+ T cell DNA underwent sequencing with the Oncomine TCR Beta short-read assay. TCRdb passed the PCR reads through MiXCR, listing each CDR3 protein once. The sample carries 8,500 to 10,000 distinct CDR3 sequences, about 21% recorded once. The CDR3 covers 13 residues. V was pared by 2 bases and J by 8 bases, with 12 bases between. CDR1 is KGHSH and CDR2 is LQKENI in the germline V gene.

Sequencing was performed on cultured CD4+ T cells from blood. This TCR came from a human donor with COVID-19. The chain has TRBV18 and TRBJ1-2, with D hard to call. CDR3: CASSPSDTRGYTF. The DNA of the CDR3 is TGTGCCAGCTCACCATCGGATACGAGGGGCTACACCTTC.